The T cell receptor (beta chain) under discussion was sequenced for a study of blood T cell repertoires in COVID-19. Recovered status applied to Cohort 3 donors who had two consecutive negative PCRs. It also applied to those with clearance or with symptom resolution. Germline V lookup: CDR1 SGHRS, CDR2 YFSETQ. V was pared by 2 bases and J by 0 bases, with 9 bases between. The CDR3 spans 16 residues. Only a few counts were recorded for this clone. Using immunoSEQ multiplex PCR, the repertoire was profiled, and TCRdb retains in-frame clones only, with some absent. The data show 250,000 to 350,000 clones, with less than 85% seen just once and about 2.7% held by the top ten.

The genes are TRBV5-1 and TRBJ1-6; weak D call: TRBD1 (5 bases). The specimen was PBMCs or T cells enriched from blood (not recorded which). The clonotype was recovered from a woman aged 50 to 60 who had recovered from COVID-19. The CDR3 DNA reads as TGCGCCAGCAGCTTTGACAGTAGCTCCTATAATTCACCCCTCCACTTT. Translated, it gives CASSFDSSSYNSPLHF. Looking up the rest from reference TRBV5-1 and TRBJ1-6 gives the full variable domain: KAGVTQTPRYLIKTRGQQVTLSCSPISGHRSVSWYQQTPGQGLQFLFEYFSETQRNKGNFPGRFSGRQFSNSRSEMNVSTLELGDSALYLCASSFDSSSYNSPLHFGNGTRLTVT.